What follows is one T cell receptor beta chain and its context. The antigen is not known. This entry is derived from a study of T cells expressing NK-cell markers. Overall study: The TCR beta repertoires were obtained from sorted CD3+CD56+NKG2C+, CD3+CD56+NKG2C- and CD3+CD56-NKG2C+ T cells. Sequencing covered eight donors, seven HCMV-seropositive and one seronegative. Study-wide results and caveats: Once again these clonotypes came out on top in the CD3+CD56-NKG2C+ fraction of several donors.

What made the TCR beta cDNA was 5'RACE template switching with UMIs. From the 5' RACE reads, TCRdb lists one entry per CDR3 protein and no DNA. This table holds 200,000 to 300,000 distinct CDR3 sequences. There are 17 residues in the CDR3. Germline CDR1 and CDR2: SGHVS and FQNEAQ. This receptor was identified in a man between 18 and 35 years old in good health. Sequenced sample: blood T cells: a sorted CD56 or NKG2C T cell subset, CD4+ or CD8+ T cells, or bulk PBMC T cells (not recorded which). The chain carries TRBV7-8 and TRBJ1-4; lacking DNA, the TRBD1 call made by TCRdb goes unchecked. CDR3 in amino acids: CASSYRPLQGSREKLFF.